This TCR beta chain came from a study of blood T cells in healthy people across ages (dated by TCRdb to 2015 to 2017). A note on the overall study: In model experiments, template switching captured roughly one uniquely barcoded TCR beta cDNA molecule for every two T cells. The study measured age-related changes in TCR beta repertoire diversity using deep sequencing normalized with unique cDNA molecular identifiers. Four age groups were formed from the donors: young (average approximately 15 years), middle-aged (more than 35), aged (under 70) and long-lived (about 75). To avoid experimental bias, donors of different ages were spread randomly across the sequencing lanes. Two additional independent replicas of 1 million unique cDNA reads from the same blood draw were analyzed for two donors (one aged 18 to 30 and one aged 80 or older).

The library was built by means of 5' RACE. This sample was sequenced with an Illumina HiSeq 2500. A second PCR of roughly 7 to 12 cycles was run with a J-beta primer mix and a sample-barcoded 5' primer. A unique molecular identifier was introduced onto each TCR beta cDNA molecule by a template-switch 5' adaptor carrying 12 random nucleotides. Each sample yielded at least 2.5 million CDR3-containing paired-end reads. All of the RNA was converted into first-strand cDNA using the Mint cDNA synthesis kit, with a TRBC-specific oligonucleotide serving as the primer. After uracil-DNA glycosylase treatment, a first 18-cycle PCR used universal primers M1SS and BC2_uni_R on all cDNA. The source study handled its data this way. Normalization of each sample was performed by random selection of 1 million high-quality reads, each carrying a distinct molecular identifier. Reads sharing molecular identifiers were discarded rather than binned into consensus sequences. CDR3 identification, clonotype clustering and error correction used MiTCR with a Q25 quality threshold and the strictest error-elimination algorithm. Lower-bound total TCR beta diversity was estimated with a nonparametric unseen species model using Euler transformation. TCRdb cleaned the public reads at Q25 with fastp, built clones with MiXCR and kept in-frame beta chains. Rows are combined by CDR3 protein, so each entry shows the most common genes and DNA. V and J calls and clone size were set by TCRdb, not the authors. The sample records about a million distinct CDR3 sequences, around 49% of which are singletons. Over 10% of the sample is held by the ten biggest clonotypes.

Including the terminal cysteine and phenylalanine, the CDR3 comprises 12 residues. Only the CDR3 portion is preserved as DNA: 36 bases, with reading frame beginning at the first base. V and J are trimmed by 4 bases and 3 bases, and the gene matches miss 2 bases of the junction. As encoded in the germline V gene (reference sequence), CDR1 is DFQATT while CDR2 is SNEGSKA. Donors were 40 or so systemically healthy Caucasian individuals from Russia aged roughly 6 to 90 years. Approximately 9.3 milliliters of peripheral blood were collected from each donor into EDTA-treated Vacutainer tubes. Ficoll-Paque density-gradient centrifugation was used to isolate PBMCs, with at least 6 million per sample. Total RNA was extracted from PBMCs with Trizol reagent, with at least 5 micrograms obtained per sample. The percentages of naive CD45RAhigh/CD27high T cells were determined by flow cytometry on a PBMC aliquot from every donor.

The sample holds many counts of this clonotype. The antigen it binds to is not known. No base quality information exists; no much larger clone differs at one position. Results and caveats for the whole study, not just this receptor: Donor CMV infection status was unknown, potentially confounding age-related changes in expanded clonotypes. Since profiling was done on bulk unsorted PBMCs, naive and antigen-experienced compartments could not be conclusively compared. Estimates of total diversity based on one million sequenced T cells were regarded as lower bounds and as underestimates. Compared with the aged group, the long-lived group had more naive CD4+ T cells, fewer expanded clones and increased TCR diversity, suggesting age selection. Observed TCR beta diversity per million T cells fell roughly linearly with age, and a significant reduction was already apparent by age around 44. A strong correlation was found between observed TCR beta diversity and the percentage of naive T cells measured by flow cytometry.

This sequence uses TRBV20-1 and TRBJ1-2, and 7 bases in between align with TRBD1. The sequence was obtained from a man aged 25 to 40 in good health. Sequencing input: blood. CDR3 sequence: CSATDRDYGYTF. The sequenced DNA is TGCAGTGCTACCGACAGGGACTATGGCTACACCTTC.